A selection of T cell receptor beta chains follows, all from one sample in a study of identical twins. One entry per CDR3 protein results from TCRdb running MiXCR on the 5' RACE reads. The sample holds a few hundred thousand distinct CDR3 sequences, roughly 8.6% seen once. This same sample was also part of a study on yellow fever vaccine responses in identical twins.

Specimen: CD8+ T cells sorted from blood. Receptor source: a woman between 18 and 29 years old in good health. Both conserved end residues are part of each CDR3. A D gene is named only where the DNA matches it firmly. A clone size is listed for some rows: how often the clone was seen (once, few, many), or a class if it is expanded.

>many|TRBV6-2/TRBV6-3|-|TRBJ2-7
TGTGCCAGCAGCGGAGTTGCCAAAGGACCCTACGAGCAGTACTTC
CASSGVAKGPYEQYF
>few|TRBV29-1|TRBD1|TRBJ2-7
TGCAGCGCGAGGGACAGCCCTCTTTACGAGCAGTACTTC
CSARDSPLYEQYF
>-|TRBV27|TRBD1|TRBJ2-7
TGTGCCAGCAGGGTCGGGACAGTGGATTACTACGAGCAGTACTTC
CASRVGTVDYYEQYF
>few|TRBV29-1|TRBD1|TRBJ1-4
TGCAGCGTTGAAGATCGGGACAGGGGGCAGTTAGAAAAACTGTTTTTT
CSVEDRDRGQLEKLFF
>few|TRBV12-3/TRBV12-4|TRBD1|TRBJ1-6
TGTGCCAGCAGTTCCTTGGGGACAGCCGTCGATTCACCCCTCCACTTT
CASSSLGTAVDSPLHF
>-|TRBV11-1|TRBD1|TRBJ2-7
TGTGCCAGCAGTGCACCCGCGGGACAGGCCATGATAAACTACGAGCAGTACTTC
CASSAPAGQAMINYEQYF
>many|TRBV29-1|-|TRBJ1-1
TGCAGCGCTGACAGGTATACCGAAGCTTTCTTT
CSADRYTEAFF
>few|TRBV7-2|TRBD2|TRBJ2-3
TGTGCCAGCAGCGAACTAGCGGGGGGCCACACAGATACGCAGTATTTT
CASSELAGGHTDTQYF
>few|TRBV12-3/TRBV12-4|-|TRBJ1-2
TGTGCCAGCAGCCCCTCGCGGGATGGCTACACCTTC
CASSPSRDGYTF
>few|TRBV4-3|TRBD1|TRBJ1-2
TGCGCCAGCAGCCAAGAGCACAGGGGCTATGGCTACACCTTC
CASSQEHRGYGYTF
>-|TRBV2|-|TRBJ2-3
TGTGCCAGCTTGGTCTCCCCCACAGATACGCAGTATTTT
CASLVSPTDTQYF
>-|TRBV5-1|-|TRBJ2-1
TGCGCCAGCAGCTTGGGGGTCGGGGTGGATGAGCAGTTCTTC
CASSLGVGVDEQFF
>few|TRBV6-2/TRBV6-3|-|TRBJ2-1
TGTGCCAGCAGCCCTGCGAGTGGGAGCACCTCCTACAATGAGCAGTTCTTC
CASSPASGSTSYNEQFF
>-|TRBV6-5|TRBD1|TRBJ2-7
TGTGCCAGCAGTTATGGGACAGCGACCTACGAGCAGTACTTC
CASSYGTATYEQYF
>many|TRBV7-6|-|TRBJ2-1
TGTGCCAGCAGCTTAAGTAGCGGAGTATACAATGAGCAGTTCTTC
CASSLSSGVYNEQFF
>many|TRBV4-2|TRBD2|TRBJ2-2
TGTGCCAGCAGCCAAGCTGGGGCCTGGGCTAGCGGGAGGGCCGGGGTGTCAGGGGAGCTGTTTTTT
CASSQAGAWASGRAGVSGELFF
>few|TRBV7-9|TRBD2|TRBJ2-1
TGTGCCAGCAGCGACCTAGCGGGGGAGCAGTTCTTC
CASSDLAGEQFF
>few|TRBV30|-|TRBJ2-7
TGTGCCTCCACTAAAAACTACGAGCAGTACTTC
CASTKNYEQYF
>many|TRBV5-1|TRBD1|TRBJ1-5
TGCGCCAGCAGCCCACAGGGGGCTAGCAATCAGCCCCAGCATTTT
CASSPQGASNQPQHF
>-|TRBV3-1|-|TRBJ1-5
TGTGCCAGCAGAAACGTTCAGCCCCAGCATTTT
CASRNVQPQHF
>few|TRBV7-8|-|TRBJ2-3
TGTGCCAGCAGCTTTGATCCCAGGTCCGTGCTCAGCACAGATACGCAGTATTTT
CASSFDPRSVLSTDTQYF
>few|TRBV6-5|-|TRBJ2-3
TGTGCCAGCAGTTACTCGACAGAAAGCACAGATACGCAGTATTTT
CASSYSTESTDTQYF